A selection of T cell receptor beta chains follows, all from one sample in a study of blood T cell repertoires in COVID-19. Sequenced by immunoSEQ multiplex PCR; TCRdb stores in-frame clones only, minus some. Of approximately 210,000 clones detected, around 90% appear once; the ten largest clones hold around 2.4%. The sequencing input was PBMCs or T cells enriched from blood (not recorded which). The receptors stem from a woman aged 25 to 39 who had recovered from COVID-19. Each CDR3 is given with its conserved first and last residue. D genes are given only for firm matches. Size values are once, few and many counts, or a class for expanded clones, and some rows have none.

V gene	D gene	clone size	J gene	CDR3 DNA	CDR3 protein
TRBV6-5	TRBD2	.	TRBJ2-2	TGTGCCAGCAGTTACTCGAGCGGGGGAGGCACCGGGGAGCTGTTTTTT	CASSYSSGGGTGELFF
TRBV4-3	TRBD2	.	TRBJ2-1	TGCGCCAGCAGCCAAGCTCAGCGGGAGCCCTACAATGAGCAGTTCTTC	CASSQAQREPYNEQFF
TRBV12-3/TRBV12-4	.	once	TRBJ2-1	TGTGCCAGCAGTTTAGCGTTCGGTAATGAGCAGTTCTTC	CASSLAFGNEQFF
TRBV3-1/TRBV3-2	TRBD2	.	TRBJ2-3	TGTGCCAGCAGCCAAATGGGACGGGAGGGCACAGATACGCAGTATTTT	CASSQMGREGTDTQYF
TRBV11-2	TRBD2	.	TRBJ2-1	TGTGCCAGCAGCTTAGCAGCGGGGGGCAGGAATGAGCAGTTCTTC	CASSLAAGGRNEQFF
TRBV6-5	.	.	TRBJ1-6	TGTGCCAGCAGTTACGGGGGGTCGCATAATTCACCCCTCCACTTT	CASSYGGSHNSPLHF
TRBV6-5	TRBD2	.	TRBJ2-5	TGTGCCAGCAAGGCTAGCGGGAGGGCGGAGACCCAGTACTTC	CASKASGRAETQYF
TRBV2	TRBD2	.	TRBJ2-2	TGTGCCAGCAGTGGGACTAGCGGAAACACCGGGGAGCTGTTTTTT	CASSGTSGNTGELFF
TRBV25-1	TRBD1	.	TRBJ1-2	TGTGCCAGCAGTGAAACGCTCCGGGACAGGGGGCGTGGGGGCTACACCTTC	CASSETLRDRGRGGYTF
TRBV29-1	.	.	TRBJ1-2	TGCAGCGTGCAAGCGCAGGGAGGGGATGGCTACACCTTC	CSVQAQGGDGYTF
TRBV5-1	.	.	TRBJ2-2	TGCGCCAGCAGCTTGGATCCAGAGAACACCGGGGAGCTGTTTTTT	CASSLDPENTGELFF
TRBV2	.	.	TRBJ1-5	TGTGCCAGCAGTGAATCGGCGGTCAATCAGCCCCAGCATTTT	CASSESAVNQPQHF
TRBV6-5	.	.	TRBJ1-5	TGTGCCAGCAGTTTGACACTTAGCAATCAGCCCCAGCATTTT	CASSLTLSNQPQHF
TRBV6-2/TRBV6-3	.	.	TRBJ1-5	TGTGCCAGCAGTTACTCGGCAGGTTATCAGCCCCAGCATTTT	CASSYSAGYQPQHF
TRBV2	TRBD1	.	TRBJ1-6	TGTGCCAGCAGTGGGGACAGGGGGCGCTTCTCATTT	CASSGDRGRFSF
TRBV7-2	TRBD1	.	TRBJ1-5	TGTGCCAGCAGCCCGCACGGACAGGGGGCCAATCAGCCCCAGCATTTT	CASSPHGQGANQPQHF
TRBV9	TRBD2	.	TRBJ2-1	TGTGCCAGCAGCGTAGCGGTCTATGGGAGGGGCGGTGAGCAGTTCTTC	CASSVAVYGRGGEQFF
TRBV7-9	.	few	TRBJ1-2	TGTGCCAGCAGCCCCGAGAGCACTCTCGGTTACACCTTC	CASSPESTLGYTF
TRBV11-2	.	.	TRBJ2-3	TGTGCCAGCAGCGGAGCGGTATTTACAGATACGCAGTATTTT	CASSGAVFTDTQYF
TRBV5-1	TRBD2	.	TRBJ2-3	TGCGCCAGCAGCTCCACTAGCGGCACAGATACGCAGTATTTT	CASSSTSGTDTQYF
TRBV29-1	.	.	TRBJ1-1	TGCAGCGTTGAATATAGGGAGCTCGGTCGATTGAACACTGAAGCTTTCTTT	CSVEYRELGRLNTEAFF
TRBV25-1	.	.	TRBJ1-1	TGTGCCAGCAGTGAATTAGGACAAAAGAACACTGAAGCTTTCTTT	CASSELGQKNTEAFF
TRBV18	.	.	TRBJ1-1	TGTGCCAGCTCACCAGGGGCGGTGGGTGAAGCTTTCTTT	CASSPGAVGEAFF
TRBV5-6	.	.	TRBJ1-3	TGTGCCAGCAGCTTGGCCGGGAAAAGGGCGAACTCTGGAAACACCATATATTTT	CASSLAGKRANSGNTIYF
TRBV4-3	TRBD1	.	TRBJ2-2	TGCGCCAGCAGCGCGCGGGACAGGGGAATGCTGTTTTTT	CASSARDRGMLFF
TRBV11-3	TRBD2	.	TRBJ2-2	TGTGCCAGCCTTGCTTTGGCGGGAGGGTCGAACACCGGGGAGCTGTTTTTT	CASLALAGGSNTGELFF
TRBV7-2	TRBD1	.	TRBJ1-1	TGTGCCAGCAGCGCGGACAGGGGGGCTGAAGCTTTCTTT	CASSADRGAEAFF
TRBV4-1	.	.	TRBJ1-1	TGCGCCAGCAGCCAATCCGGGACACAGAACACTGAAGCTTTCTTT	CASSQSGTQNTEAFF
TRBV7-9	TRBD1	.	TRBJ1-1	TGTGCCAGCAGCTTAAGACAGGGAGGCACTGAAGCTTTCTTT	CASSLRQGGTEAFF
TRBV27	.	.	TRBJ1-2	TGTGCCAGCAGTCCCCAGACGGCGGGGTTTGGCTACACCTTC	CASSPQTAGFGYTF
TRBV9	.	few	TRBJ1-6	TGTGCCAGCAGCGTAGGTAGCTCCTATAATTCACCCCTCCACTTT	CASSVGSSYNSPLHF
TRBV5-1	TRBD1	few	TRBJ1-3	TGCGCCAGCACCGAAGAAATTCCGGGACAGGGAGATTCCTCTGGAAACACCATATATTTT	CASTEEIPGQGDSSGNTIYF
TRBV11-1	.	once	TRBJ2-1	TGTGCCAGCAGCTTAGAGCGGGCCCAGAACTACAATGAGCAGTTCTTC	CASSLERAQNYNEQFF